This T cell receptor beta chain stems from a study of blood T cells in healthy people across ages. Primers used in a second PCR of roughly 7 to 11 cycles were a sample-barcoded 5' primer and a J-beta primer mix. A single record per CDR3 protein comes from TCRdb applying MiXCR to the 5' RACE reads. The sample has 750,000 to 1,000,000 distinct CDR3 sequences; 29% are singletons. Germline assignment: CDR1 MDHEN and CDR2 SYDVKM. V dropped 7 bases and J dropped 6 bases, with 13 bases sitting between them. This CDR3 contains 13 residues. This clonotype was counted once. This same sample was also taken into another study, of T cells of mothers and their children.

This TCR came from a woman between 35 and 50 years old in good health. The specimen sequenced was blood. V and J are TRBV28 and TRBJ1-5; unclear D gene. CDR3 loop: CASKRESGQPQHF. CDR3 nucleotide sequence: TGTGCCAGCAAACGAGAGAGCGGTCAGCCCCAGCATTTT.